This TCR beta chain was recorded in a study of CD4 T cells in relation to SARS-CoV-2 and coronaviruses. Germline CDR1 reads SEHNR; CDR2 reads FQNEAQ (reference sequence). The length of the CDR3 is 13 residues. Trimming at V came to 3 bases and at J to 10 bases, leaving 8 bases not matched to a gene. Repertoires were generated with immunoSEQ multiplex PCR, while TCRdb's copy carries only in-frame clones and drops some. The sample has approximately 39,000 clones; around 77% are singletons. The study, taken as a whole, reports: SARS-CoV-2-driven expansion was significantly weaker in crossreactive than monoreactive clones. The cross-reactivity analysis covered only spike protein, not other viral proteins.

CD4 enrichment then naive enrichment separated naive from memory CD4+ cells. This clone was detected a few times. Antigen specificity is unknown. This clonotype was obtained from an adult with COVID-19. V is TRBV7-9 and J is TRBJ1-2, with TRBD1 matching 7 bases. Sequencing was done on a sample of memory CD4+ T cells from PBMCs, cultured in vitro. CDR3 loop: CASSFSGTEDYTF. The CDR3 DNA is TGTGCCAGCAGCTTTTCCGGGACAGAGGACTACACCTTC. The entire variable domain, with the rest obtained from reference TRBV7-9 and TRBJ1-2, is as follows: DTGVSQNPRHKITKRGQNVTFRCDPISEHNRLYWYRQTLGQGPEFLTYFQNEAQLEKSRLLSDRFSAERPKGSFSTLEIQRTEQGDSAMYLCASSFSGTEDYTFGSGTRLTVV.